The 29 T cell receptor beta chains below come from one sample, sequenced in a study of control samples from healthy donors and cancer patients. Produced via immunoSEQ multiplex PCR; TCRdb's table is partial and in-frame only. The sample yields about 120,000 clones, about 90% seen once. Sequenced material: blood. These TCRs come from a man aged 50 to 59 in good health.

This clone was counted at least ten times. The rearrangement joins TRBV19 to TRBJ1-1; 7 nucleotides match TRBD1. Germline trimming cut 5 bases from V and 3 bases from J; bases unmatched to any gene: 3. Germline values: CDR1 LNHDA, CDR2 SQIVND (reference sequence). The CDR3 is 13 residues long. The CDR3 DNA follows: TGTGCCAGTAGTCAACAGGGGCACACTGAAGCTTTCTTT. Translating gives CASSQQGHTEAFF.

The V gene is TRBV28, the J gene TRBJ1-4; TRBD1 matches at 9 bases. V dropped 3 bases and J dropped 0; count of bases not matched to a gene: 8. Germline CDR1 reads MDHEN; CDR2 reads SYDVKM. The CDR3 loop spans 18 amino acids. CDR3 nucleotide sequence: TGTGCCAGCAGTTTCCTTTTTACAGGGGGCGCAACTAATGAAAAACTGTTTTTT. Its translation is CASSFLFTGGATNEKLFF.

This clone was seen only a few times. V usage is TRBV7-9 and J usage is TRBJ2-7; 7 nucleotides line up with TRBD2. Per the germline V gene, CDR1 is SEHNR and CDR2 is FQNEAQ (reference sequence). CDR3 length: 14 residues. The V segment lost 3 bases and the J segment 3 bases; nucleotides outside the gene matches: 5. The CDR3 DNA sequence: TGTGCCAGCAGCTTGGGGAGGGACTTCTACGAGCAGTACTTC. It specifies CASSLGRDFYEQYF.

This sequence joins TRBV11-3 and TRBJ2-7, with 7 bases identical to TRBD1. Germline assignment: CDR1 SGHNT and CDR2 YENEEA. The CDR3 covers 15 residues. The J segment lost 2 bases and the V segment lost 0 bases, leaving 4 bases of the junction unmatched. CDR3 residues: CASSLDAGGTYEQYF. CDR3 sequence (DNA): TGTGCCAGCAGCTTAGATGCAGGGGGAACCTACGAGCAGTACTTC.

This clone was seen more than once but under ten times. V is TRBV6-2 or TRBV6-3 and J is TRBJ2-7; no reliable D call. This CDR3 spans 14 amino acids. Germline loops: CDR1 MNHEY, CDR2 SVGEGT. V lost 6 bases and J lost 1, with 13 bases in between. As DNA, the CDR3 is TGTGCCAGCAGCCTCGTAGCCGTATCCTACGAGCAGTACTTC. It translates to CASSLVAVSYEQYF.

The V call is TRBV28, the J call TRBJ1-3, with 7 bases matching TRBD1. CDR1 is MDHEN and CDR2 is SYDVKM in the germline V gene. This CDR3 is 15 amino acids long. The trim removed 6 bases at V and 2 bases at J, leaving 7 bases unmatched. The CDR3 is CASRSDRIPGNTIYF. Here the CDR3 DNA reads TGTGCCAGCAGGTCGGACAGGATCCCTGGAAACACCATATATTTT.

CDR3: CASSQDLRRETQYF. The CDR3 DNA reads TGCGCCAGCAGCCAAGATTTGAGGCGAGAGACCCAGTACTTC. J is TRBJ2-5 and V is TRBV4-1, with D hard to call. This CDR3 has 14 amino acids. Germline CDR1 MGHRA, CDR2 YSYEKL. The V and J ends lost 0 bases and 4 bases respectively, with 9 bases between them.

The CDR3 nucleotides are TGTGCCAGCAGCTTAGCGTACGGGGGCGTCTACAATGAGCAGTTCTTC. This translates into CASSLAYGGVYNEQFF. The chain couples TRBV7-2 to TRBJ2-1, with D perhaps given as TRBD1 or TRBD2 (6 bases each). The V and J ends lost 0 bases and 3 bases respectively, with 12 bases between them. Per the germline V gene, CDR1 is SGHTA and CDR2 is FQGNSA. This CDR3 has 16 residues.

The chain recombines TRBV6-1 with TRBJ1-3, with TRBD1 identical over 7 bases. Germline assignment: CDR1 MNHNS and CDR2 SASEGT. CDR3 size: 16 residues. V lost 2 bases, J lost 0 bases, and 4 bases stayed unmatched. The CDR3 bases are TGTGCCAGCAGTGAACAAGGGGGCCGCTCTGGAAACACCATATATTTT. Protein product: CASSEQGGRSGNTIYF.

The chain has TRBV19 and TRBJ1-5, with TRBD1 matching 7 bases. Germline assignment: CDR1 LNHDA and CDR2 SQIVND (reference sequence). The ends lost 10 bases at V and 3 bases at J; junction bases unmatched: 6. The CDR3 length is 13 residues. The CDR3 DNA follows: TGTGCCACAGTACAGGGGTTCAATCAGCCCCAGCATTTT. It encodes CATVQGFNQPQHF.

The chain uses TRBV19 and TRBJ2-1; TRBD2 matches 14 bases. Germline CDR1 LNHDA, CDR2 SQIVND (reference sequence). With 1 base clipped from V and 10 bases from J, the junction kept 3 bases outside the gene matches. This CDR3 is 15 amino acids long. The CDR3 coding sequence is TGTGCCAGTAGTATAGGACTAGCGGGGGGGGAGGAGCAGTTCTTC. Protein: CASSIGLAGGEEQFF.

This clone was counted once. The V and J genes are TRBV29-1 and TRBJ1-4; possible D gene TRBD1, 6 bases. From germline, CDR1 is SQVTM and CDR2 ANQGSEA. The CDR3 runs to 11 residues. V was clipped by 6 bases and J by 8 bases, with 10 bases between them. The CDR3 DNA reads TGCAGCGTCTCCGGGACAGAAAAACTGTTTTTT. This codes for CSVSGTEKLFF.

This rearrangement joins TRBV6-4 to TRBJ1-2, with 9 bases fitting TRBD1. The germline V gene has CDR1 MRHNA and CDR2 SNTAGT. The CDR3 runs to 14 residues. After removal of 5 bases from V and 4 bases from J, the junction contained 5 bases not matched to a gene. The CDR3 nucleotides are TGTGCCAGCAGTCCCGGGACAGGGTTCTATGGCTACACCTTC. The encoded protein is CASSPGTGFYGYTF.

CDR3 nucleotide sequence: TGTGCCAGCAGCGTAGGGGGCGACTATAACTATGGCTACACCTTC. Residues: CASSVGGDYNYGYTF. The chain couples TRBV9 to TRBJ1-2; a weak D match, TRBD1 (5 bases). This CDR3 spans 15 amino acids. The V and J ends lost 0 bases and 1 base respectively, with 10 bases between them. Germline CDR1 reads SGDLS; CDR2 reads YYNGEE.

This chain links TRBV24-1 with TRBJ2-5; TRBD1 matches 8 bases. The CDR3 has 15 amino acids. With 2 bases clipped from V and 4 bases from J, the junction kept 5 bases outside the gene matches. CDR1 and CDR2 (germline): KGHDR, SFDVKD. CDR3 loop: CATSDSQGAGETQYF. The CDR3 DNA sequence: TGTGCCACCAGTGATTCTCAGGGGGCGGGAGAGACCCAGTACTTC.

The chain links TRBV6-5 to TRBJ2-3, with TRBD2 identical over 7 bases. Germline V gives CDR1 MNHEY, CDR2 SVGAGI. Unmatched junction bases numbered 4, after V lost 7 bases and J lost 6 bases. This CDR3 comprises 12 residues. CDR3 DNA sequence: TGTGCCAGCACCTCTAGCGGCGATACGCAGTATTTT. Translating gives CASTSSGDTQYF.

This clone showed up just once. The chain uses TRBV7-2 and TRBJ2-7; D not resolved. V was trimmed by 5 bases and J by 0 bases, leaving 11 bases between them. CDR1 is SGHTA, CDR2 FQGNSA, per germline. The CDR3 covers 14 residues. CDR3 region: CASSVDPSSYEQYF. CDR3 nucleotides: TGTGCCAGCAGCGTCGACCCGAGCTCCTACGAGCAGTACTTC.

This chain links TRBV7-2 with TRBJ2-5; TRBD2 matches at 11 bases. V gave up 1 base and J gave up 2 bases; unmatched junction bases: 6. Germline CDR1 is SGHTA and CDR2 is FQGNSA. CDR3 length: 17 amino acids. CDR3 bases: TGTGCCAGCAGCTTAGTGAGCCTAGCGGGGGGTCAAGAGACCCAGTACTTC. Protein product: CASSLVSLAGGQETQYF. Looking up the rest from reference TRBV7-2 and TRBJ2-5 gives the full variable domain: GAGVSQSPSNKVTEKGKDVELRCDPISGHTALYWYRQSLGQGLEFLIYFQGNSAPDKSGLPSDRFSAERTGGSVSTLTIQRTQQEDSAVYLCASSLVSLAGGQETQYFGPGTRLLVL.

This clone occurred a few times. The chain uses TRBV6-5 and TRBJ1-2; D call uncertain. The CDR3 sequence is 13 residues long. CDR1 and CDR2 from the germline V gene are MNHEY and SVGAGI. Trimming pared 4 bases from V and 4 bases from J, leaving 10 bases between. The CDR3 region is CASSLELSYGYTF. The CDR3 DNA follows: TGTGCCAGCAGTTTGGAGCTTTCCTATGGCTACACCTTC.

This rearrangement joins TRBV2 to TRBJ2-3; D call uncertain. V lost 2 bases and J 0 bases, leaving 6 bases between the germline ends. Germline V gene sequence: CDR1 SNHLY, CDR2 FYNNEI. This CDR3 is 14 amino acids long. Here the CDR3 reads CASSELTSTDTQYF. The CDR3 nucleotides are TGTGCCAGCAGTGAACTGACTAGCACAGATACGCAGTATTTT.

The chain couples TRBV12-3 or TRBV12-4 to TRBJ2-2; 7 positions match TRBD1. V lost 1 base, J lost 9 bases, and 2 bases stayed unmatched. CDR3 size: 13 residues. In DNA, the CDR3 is TGTGCCAGCAGTTTAGGGGACAGCCGGGAGCTGTTTTTT. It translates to CASSLGDSRELFF.

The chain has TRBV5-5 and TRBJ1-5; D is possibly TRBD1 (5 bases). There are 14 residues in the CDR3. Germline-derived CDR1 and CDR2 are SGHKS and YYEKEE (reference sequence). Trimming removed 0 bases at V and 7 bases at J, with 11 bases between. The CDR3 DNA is TGTGCCAGCAGCTTGGCCAGGGTGGGGCAGCCCCAGCATTTT. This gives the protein CASSLARVGQPQHF. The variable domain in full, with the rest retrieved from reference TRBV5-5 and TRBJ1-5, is DAGVTQSPTHLIKTRGQQVTLRCSPISGHKSVSWYQQVLGQGPQFIFQYYEKEERGRGNFPDRFSARQFPNYSSELNVNALLLGDSALYLCASSLARVGQPQHFGDGTRLSIL.

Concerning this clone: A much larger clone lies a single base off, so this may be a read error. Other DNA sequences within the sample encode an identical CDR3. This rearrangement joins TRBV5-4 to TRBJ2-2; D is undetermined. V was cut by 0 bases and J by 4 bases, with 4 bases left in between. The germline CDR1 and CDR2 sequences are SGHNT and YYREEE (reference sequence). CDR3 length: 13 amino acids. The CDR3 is CASSLGGTGELFF. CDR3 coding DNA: TGTGCCAGCAGCTTGGGGGGCACCGGGGAGCTGTTTTTT.

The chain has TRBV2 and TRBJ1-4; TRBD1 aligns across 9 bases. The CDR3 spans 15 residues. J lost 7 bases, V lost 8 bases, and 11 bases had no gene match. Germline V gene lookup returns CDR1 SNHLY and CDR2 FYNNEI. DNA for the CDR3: TGTGCCAGCTCATTGGTACAGGGGGCTAGTGAAAAACTGTTTTTT. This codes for CASSLVQGASEKLFF.

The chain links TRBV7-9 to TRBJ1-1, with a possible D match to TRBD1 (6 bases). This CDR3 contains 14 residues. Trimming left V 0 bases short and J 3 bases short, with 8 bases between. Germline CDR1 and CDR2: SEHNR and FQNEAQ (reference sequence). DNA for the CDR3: TGTGCCAGCAGCTTAGCCGGGGGCCACACTGAAGCTTTCTTT. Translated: CASSLAGGHTEAFF.

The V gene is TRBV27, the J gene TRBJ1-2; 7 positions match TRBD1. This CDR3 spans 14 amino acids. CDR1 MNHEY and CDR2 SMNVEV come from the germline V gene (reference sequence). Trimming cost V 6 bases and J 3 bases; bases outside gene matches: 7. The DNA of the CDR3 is TGTGCCAGCAGGAGACAGGGCGTAGACTATGGCTACACCTTC. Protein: CASRRQGVDYGYTF.

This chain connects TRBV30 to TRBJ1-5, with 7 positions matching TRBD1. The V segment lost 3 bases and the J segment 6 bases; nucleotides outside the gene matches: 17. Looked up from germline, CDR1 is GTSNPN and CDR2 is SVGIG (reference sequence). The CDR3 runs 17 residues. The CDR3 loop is CAWRGTRGNLRGQPQHF. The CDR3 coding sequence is TGTGCCTGGAGAGGCACCAGGGGGAATCTGAGGGGTCAGCCCCAGCATTTT.

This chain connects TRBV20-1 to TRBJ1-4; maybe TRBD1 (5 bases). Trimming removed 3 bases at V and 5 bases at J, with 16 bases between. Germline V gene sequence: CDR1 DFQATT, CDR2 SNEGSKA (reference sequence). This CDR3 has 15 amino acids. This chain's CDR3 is CSASLRGRGNEKLFF. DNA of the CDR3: TGCAGTGCTAGTTTGAGGGGCCGGGGGAATGAAAAACTGTTTTTT.

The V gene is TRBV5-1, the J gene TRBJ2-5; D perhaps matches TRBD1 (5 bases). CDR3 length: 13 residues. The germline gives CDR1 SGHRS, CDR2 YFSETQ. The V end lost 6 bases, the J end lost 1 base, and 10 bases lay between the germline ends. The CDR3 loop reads CASKRTTQETQYF. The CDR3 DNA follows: TGCGCCAGCAAGAGGACAACCCAAGAGACCCAGTACTTC. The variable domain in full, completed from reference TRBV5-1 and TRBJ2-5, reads KAGVTQTPRYLIKTRGQQVTLSCSPISGHRSVSWYQQTPGQGLQFLFEYFSETQRNKGNFPGRFSGRQFSNSRSEMNVSTLELGDSALYLCASKRTTQETQYFGPGTRLLVL.